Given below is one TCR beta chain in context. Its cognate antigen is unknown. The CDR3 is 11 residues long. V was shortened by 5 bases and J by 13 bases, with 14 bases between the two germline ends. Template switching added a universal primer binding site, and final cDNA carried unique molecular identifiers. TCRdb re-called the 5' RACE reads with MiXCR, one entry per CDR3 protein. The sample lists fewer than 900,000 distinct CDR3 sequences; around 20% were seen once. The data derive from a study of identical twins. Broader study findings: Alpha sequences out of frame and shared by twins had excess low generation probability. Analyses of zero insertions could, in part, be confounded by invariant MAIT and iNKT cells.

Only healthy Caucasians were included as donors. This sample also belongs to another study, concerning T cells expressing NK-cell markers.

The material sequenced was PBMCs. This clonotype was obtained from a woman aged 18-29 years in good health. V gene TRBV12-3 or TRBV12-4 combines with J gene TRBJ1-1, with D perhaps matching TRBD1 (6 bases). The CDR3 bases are TGTGCCAGCAGTAGGACAGCCTACGGTTTCTTT. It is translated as CASSRTAYGFF.